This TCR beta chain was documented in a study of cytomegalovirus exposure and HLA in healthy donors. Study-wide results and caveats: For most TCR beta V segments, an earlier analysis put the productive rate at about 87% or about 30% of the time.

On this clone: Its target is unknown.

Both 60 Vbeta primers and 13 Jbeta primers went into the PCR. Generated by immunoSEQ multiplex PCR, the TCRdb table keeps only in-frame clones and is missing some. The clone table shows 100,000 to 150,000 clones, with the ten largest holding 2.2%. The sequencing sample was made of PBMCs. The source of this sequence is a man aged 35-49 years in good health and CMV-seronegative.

In DNA form, the CDR3 reads TGTGCCTGGAGTAAGTCTAGGAGCACTGAAGCTTTCTTT. It specifies CAWSKSRSTEAFF. The chain joins TRBV30 to TRBJ1-1, with D unclear. The CDR3 is 13 residues long. V shed 2 bases and J shed 4 bases, with 11 bases lying between them. The germline V gene has CDR1 GTSNPN and CDR2 SVGIG (reference sequence).